Listed here is a single T cell receptor beta chain. No antigen is known for it. The record originates from a study of cytomegalovirus exposure and HLA in healthy donors. Overall study: An earlier analysis found 117 million unique TCR beta sequences from about 179 million T cells.

Trimming cost V 1 base and J 3 bases; bases outside gene matches: 5. Germline CDR1 LGHNA, CDR2 YSLEER. The CDR3 runs to 17 residues. It was with 60 Vbeta and 13 Jbeta primers that the PCR ran. Clones were sequenced by immunoSEQ multiplex PCR, and TCRdb holds only the in-frame ones, with some missing. This table holds approximately 130,000 clones, 65% to 90% found once. Study observations and caveats: It was taken for granted in presence/absence analyses that sequencing depth across donors was roughly uniform.

V is TRBV4-3 and J is TRBJ2-4; 11 nucleotides agree with TRBD2. The TCR was taken from a man younger than 35 in good health and CMV-seronegative. Material: PBMCs. The CDR3 loop reads CASSQVGLADYKNIQYF. The CDR3 DNA follows: TGCGCCAGCAGCCAAGTGGGACTAGCGGACTACAAAAACATTCAGTACTTC.